Below are 19 T cell receptor beta chains sequenced from a single sample in a study of T cell responses to AZD1222 COVID-19 vaccine (dated by TCRdb to the early 2020s). The time point label, read with the paper, signifies: baseline before first vaccination. The sample's treatment or condition label, in plain terms: meningococcal conjugate vaccine given as trial control. The library was generated by the immunoSEQ multiplex PCR assay. Sourced from immuneACCESS, this table was stored by TCRdb with only in-frame sequences that have V and J called. A share of the clones is absent; for the studies checked, an unresolved V gene accounts for under half, and the remainder has no known explanation. The sample contains some 92,000 clones, approximately 90% of them found a single time. Approximately 5.2% of the sample lies in the top ten. The sample in question was peripheral blood, obtained on day 0 of MenACWY control vaccination. Receptors were obtained from an adult in good health.

This clone appeared a single time. The gene calls are TRBV6-5 and TRBJ2-7; a possible D gene is TRBD1 (6 bases). The CDR3 consists of 14 residues. V lost 8 bases, J lost 3 bases, and 17 bases lay in between. The germline gives CDR1 MNHEY, CDR2 SVGAGI. The CDR3 protein is CASRPGQDRYEQYF. The DNA for the CDR3 is TGTGCCAGCCGACCGGGACAAGACCGCTACGAGCAGTACTTC.

This chain uses TRBV19 with TRBJ2-7; TRBD2 matches at 9 bases. V trimming: 10 bases; J trimming: 0 bases; junction bases outside the gene matches: 10. The V gene's germline CDR1 is LNHDA and CDR2 SQIVND (reference sequence). This CDR3 has 15 amino acids. The CDR3 DNA is TGTGCCACCGCGGGGCTAGCGGGGTCCTCCTACGAGCAGTACTTC. This sequence encodes CATAGLAGSSYEQYF.

The J gene is TRBJ2-7, the V gene TRBV4-1; the D is unclear. Per the germline V gene, CDR1 is MGHRA and CDR2 is YSYEKL. This CDR3 region has 14 residues. V lost 0 bases and J lost 1, with 7 bases in between. The chain's CDR3 is CASSQDGWSYEQYF. The CDR3 DNA reads TGCGCCAGCAGCCAAGATGGGTGGTCCTACGAGCAGTACTTC.

The CDR3 DNA reads TGTGCCAGCACCGCGAGGGGGGGCACTGAAGCTTTCTTT. Residues: CASTARGGTEAFF. The V and J genes are TRBV3-1 (or the pseudogene TRBV3-2) and TRBJ1-1; D might be TRBD1 (6 bases). Looked up from germline, CDR1 is LGHDT and CDR2 is YNNKEL (reference sequence). V was pared by 7 bases and J by 4 bases, with 13 bases between. This CDR3 has 13 residues.

The genes are TRBV5-1 and TRBJ2-2; D remains ambiguous. This CDR3 has 16 amino acids. Trimming shortened V by 0 bases and J by 0 bases, and 9 bases separated the two germline ends. CDR1 SGHRS and CDR2 YFSETQ come from the germline V gene. CDR3 bases: TGCGCCAGCAGCTTGGGTACGGGTCCGAACACCGGGGAGCTGTTTTTT. Protein sequence: CASSLGTGPNTGELFF. The full variable domain, its missing parts supplied by reference TRBV5-1 and TRBJ2-2, is KAGVTQTPRYLIKTRGQQVTLSCSPISGHRSVSWYQQTPGQGLQFLFEYFSETQRNKGNFPGRFSGRQFSNSRSEMNVSTLELGDSALYLCASSLGTGPNTGELFFGEGSRLTVL.

The rearrangement links TRBV7-6 to TRBJ1-3; D is uncertain. CDR1 and CDR2 from the germline V gene are SGHVS and FNYEAQ. The CDR3 is 15 amino acids. V was pared by 1 base and J by 0 bases, with 7 bases between. The DNA of the CDR3 is TGTGCCAGCAGCTTAGAACGGTCCTCTGGAAACACCATATATTTT. Protein: CASSLERSSGNTIYF. The entire variable domain, with the rest obtained from reference TRBV7-6 and TRBJ1-3, is as follows: GAGVSQSPRYKVTKRGQDVALRCDPISGHVSLYWYRQALGQGPEFLTYFNYEAQQDKSGLPNDRFSAERPEGSISTLTIQRTEQRDSAMYRCASSLERSSGNTIYFGEGSWLTVV.

The chain couples TRBV18 to TRBJ2-5; the D gene could be TRBD1 or TRBD2 (5 bases each). V was clipped by 2 bases and J by 2 bases, with 6 bases between them. Germline V gene sequence: CDR1 KGHSH, CDR2 LQKENI. The CDR3 runs to 13 residues. The CDR3 loop reads CASSPGGQETQYF. CDR3 coding DNA: TGTGCCAGCTCACCAGGGGGACAAGAGACCCAGTACTTC.

The V call is TRBV5-1, the J call TRBJ2-2; no reliable D call. Germline CDR1 is SGHRS and CDR2 is YFSETQ. V dropped 0 bases and J dropped 7 bases, with 7 bases sitting between them. CDR3 length: 13 amino acids. CDR3 residues: CASSLEYLGELFF. The CDR3 nucleotides are TGCGCCAGCAGCTTGGAATACCTCGGGGAGCTGTTTTTT.

This clone is a singleton in its sample. The chain has TRBV6-5 and TRBJ1-1; D uncertain. Trimming pared 2 bases from V and 1 base from J, leaving 8 bases between. The CDR3 length is 14 residues. The germline CDR1 and CDR2 sequences are MNHEY and SVGAGI. CDR3 DNA: TGTGCCAGCAGTTACGACACCGCGAACACTGAAGCTTTCTTT. As protein: CASSYDTANTEAFF.

The chain has TRBV7-3 and TRBJ2-7; D not certain. CDR1 is SGHTA, CDR2 FQGTGA, per germline. The CDR3 has 13 amino acids. V lost 2 bases and J lost 1, with 6 bases in between. CDR3: CASSLGPSYEQYF. CDR3 DNA sequence: TGTGCCAGCAGCTTAGGACCATCCTACGAGCAGTACTTC.

This sequence joins TRBV7-9 and TRBJ1-1; the D is unclear. Trimming shortened V by 5 bases and J by 6 bases, and 16 bases separated the two germline ends. The CDR3 has 14 residues. Germline V gives CDR1 SEHNR, CDR2 FQNEAQ (reference sequence). Written as DNA, the CDR3 is TGTGCCAGCAGCGAAGACACCTCATGGGCTGAAGCTTTCTTT. Protein product: CASSEDTSWAEAFF.

This clone showed up just once. The V call is TRBV6-6, the J call TRBJ2-5, with D maybe TRBD2 (5 bases). The length of the CDR3 is 14 residues. Germline CDR1 and CDR2: MNHNY and SVGAGI (reference sequence). The germline V and J ends were trimmed by 4 bases and 2 bases, with 11 bases remaining between them. The CDR3 DNA reads as TGTGCCAGCAGTTCACTGACTATACAAGAGACCCAGTACTTC. Its protein is CASSSLTIQETQYF.

The rearrangement joins TRBV11-3 to TRBJ2-3, with a possible D match to TRBD1 (5 bases). Germline loops: CDR1 SGHNT, CDR2 YENEEA. V shed 3 bases and J shed 7 bases, with 11 bases lying between them. The CDR3 is 13 residues long. CDR3 residues: CASSLGPSNTQYF. CDR3 bases: TGTGCCAGCAGCTTGGGGCCCTCAAATACGCAGTATTTT.

The rearrangement uses TRBV7-8 and TRBJ2-5; D might be TRBD1 (6 bases). V lost 7 bases and J lost 0, with 12 bases in between. The V gene's germline CDR1 is SGHVS and CDR2 FQNEAQ. This CDR3 has 14 amino acids. Here the CDR3 reads CASILDSYQETQYF. In DNA, the CDR3 is TGTGCCAGCATCCTGGACAGCTACCAAGAGACCCAGTACTTC.

The CDR3 nucleotides are TGTGCCAGCTCACCAGACGGACGGACTGGAAACACCATATATTTT. It encodes CASSPDGRTGNTIYF. The gene calls are TRBV18 and TRBJ1-3; no firm D call. The germline V gene has CDR1 KGHSH and CDR2 LQKENI. V dropped 2 bases and J dropped 2 bases, with 10 bases sitting between them. The CDR3 runs 15 residues.

This clone appeared a single time. This chain connects TRBV28 to TRBJ2-7; no clear D gene. The CDR3 length is 14 residues. Germline lookup yields CDR1 MDHEN and CDR2 SYDVKM. V was pared by 4 bases and J by 0 bases, with 10 bases between. The CDR3 nucleotides read TGTGCCAGCAGTTCGGCGACTTACTCCTACGAGCAGTACTTC. Encoded protein: CASSSATYSYEQYF.

The rearrangement joins TRBV28 to TRBJ2-1; no firm D call. The length of the CDR3 is 18 residues. In germline, CDR1 is MDHEN, CDR2 SYDVKM. The V end lost 3 bases, the J end lost 0 bases, and 18 bases lay between the germline ends. CDR3 region: CASSFLSSTRVSYNEQFF. CDR3 in DNA: TGTGCCAGCAGTTTTCTTTCCTCAACTCGCGTCTCCTACAATGAGCAGTTCTTC.

V usage is TRBV11-2 and J usage is TRBJ2-5, with 8 positions matching TRBD1. V was clipped by 4 bases and J by 5 bases; unmatched bases: 3. CDR1 is SGHAT, CDR2 FQNNGV, per germline. The CDR3 spans 13 residues. CDR3 sequence (DNA): TGTGCCAGCAGCTGGACAGGGTACGAGACCCAGTACTTC. Its translation: CASSWTGYETQYF. Filled out from reference TRBV11-2 and TRBJ2-5, the complete variable domain reads EAGVAQSPRYKIIEKRQSVAFWCNPISGHATLYWYQQILGQGPKLLIQFQNNGVVDDSQLPKDRFSAERLKGVDSTLKIQPAKLEDSAVYLCASSWTGYETQYFGPGTRLLVL.

The rearrangement uses TRBV2 and TRBJ1-1; no clear D gene. The CDR3 covers 13 residues. The V and J ends lost 4 bases and 0 bases respectively, with 6 bases between them. Per germline, CDR1 SNHLY and CDR2 FYNNEI. DNA of the CDR3: TGTGCCAGCAGTGGGATGATGAACACTGAAGCTTTCTTT. Translation gives CASSGMMNTEAFF.